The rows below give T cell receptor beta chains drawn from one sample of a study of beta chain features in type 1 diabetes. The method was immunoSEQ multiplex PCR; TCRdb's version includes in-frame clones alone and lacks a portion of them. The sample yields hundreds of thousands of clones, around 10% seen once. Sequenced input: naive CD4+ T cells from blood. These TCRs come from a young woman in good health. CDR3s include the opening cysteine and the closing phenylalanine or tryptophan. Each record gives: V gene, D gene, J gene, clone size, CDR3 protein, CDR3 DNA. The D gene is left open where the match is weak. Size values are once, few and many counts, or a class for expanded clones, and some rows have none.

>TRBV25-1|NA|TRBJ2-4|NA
CASSGRQGGGDIQYF
TGTGCCAGCAGTGGGAGACAGGGCGGGGGAGACATTCAGTACTTC
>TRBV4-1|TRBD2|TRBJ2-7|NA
CASSQMTSGRYEQYF
TGCGCCAGCAGCCAAATGACTAGCGGGAGATACGAGCAGTACTTC
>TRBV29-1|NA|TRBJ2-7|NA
CSGGGSYEQYF
TGCAGCGGAGGGGGCTCCTACGAGCAGTACTTC
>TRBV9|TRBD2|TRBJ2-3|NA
CASSSRTSGMVTDTQYF
TGTGCCAGCAGCTCACGGACTAGCGGGATGGTCACAGATACGCAGTATTTT
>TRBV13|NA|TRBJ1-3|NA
CASSLGVYSGNTIYF
TGTGCCAGCAGCTTAGGAGTGTACTCTGGAAACACCATATATTTT
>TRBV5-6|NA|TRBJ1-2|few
CASSLVLESSGYTF
TGTGCCAGCAGCTTGGTATTGGAGTCGAGTGGCTACACCTTC
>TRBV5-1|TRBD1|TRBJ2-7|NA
CASSARDRAYEQYF
TGCGCCAGCAGCGCCCGGGACAGGGCCTACGAGCAGTACTTC
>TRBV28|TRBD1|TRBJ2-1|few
CASGTGLAEQFF
TGTGCCAGCGGGACAGGCTTAGCTGAGCAGTTCTTC
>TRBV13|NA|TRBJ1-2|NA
CASSSGRVSYGYTF
TGTGCCAGCAGCTCGGGACGCGTTTCCTATGGCTACACCTTC
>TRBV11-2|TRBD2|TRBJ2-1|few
CASSFRLAGVMKFF
TGTGCCAGCAGCTTCCGACTAGCGGGAGTGATGAAGTTCTTC
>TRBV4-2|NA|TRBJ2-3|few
CASSRISTRGRTDTQYF
TGTGCCAGCAGCCGAATCAGCACGCGCGGACGCACAGATACGCAGTATTTT
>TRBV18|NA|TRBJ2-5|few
CASSLEKMGTQYF
TGTGCCAGCTCACTAGAGAAGATGGGGACCCAGTACTTC
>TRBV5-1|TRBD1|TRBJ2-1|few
CASSVQGNEQFF
TGCGCCAGCAGCGTACAGGGGAATGAGCAGTTCTTC
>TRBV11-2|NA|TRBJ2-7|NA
CASSLGRPYEQYF
TGTGCCAGCAGCTTAGGCAGGCCCTACGAGCAGTACTTC
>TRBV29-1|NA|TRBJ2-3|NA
CSVEEGSDTQYF
TGCAGCGTTGAAGAGGGGTCAGATACGCAGTATTTT
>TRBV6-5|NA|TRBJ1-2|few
CASSYSAGQLGYTF
TGTGCCAGCAGTTACTCTGCAGGGCAACTTGGCTACACCTTC
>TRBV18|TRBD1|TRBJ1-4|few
CASSPGTANEKLFF
TGTGCCAGCTCACCAGGGACAGCAAATGAAAAACTGTTTTTT
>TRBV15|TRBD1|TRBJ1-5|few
CATSRGLESGQGYQPQHF
TGTGCCACCAGCAGAGGCCTCGAGTCGGGACAGGGGTATCAGCCCCAGCATTTT
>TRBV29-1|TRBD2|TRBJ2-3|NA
CSVEGRPGLAGDTQYF
TGCAGCGTTGAAGGAAGGCCGGGACTAGCGGGAGATACGCAGTATTTT
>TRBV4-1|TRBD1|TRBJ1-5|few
CASSQIGQGINQPQHF
TGCGCCAGCAGCCAGATAGGACAGGGAATTAATCAGCCCCAGCATTTT
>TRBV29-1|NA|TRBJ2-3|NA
CSVDLDLTDTQYF
TGCAGCGTGGATCTAGACCTCACAGATACGCAGTATTTT
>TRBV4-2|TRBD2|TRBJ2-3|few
CASSQEASGGRYF
TGTGCCAGCAGCCAAGAAGCGAGCGGGGGGCGGTATTTT
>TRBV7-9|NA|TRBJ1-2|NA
CASSLGSGYGYTF
TGTGCCAGCAGCCTCGGGAGTGGCTATGGCTACACCTTC
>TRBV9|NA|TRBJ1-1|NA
CASSALQGGVNTEAFF
TGTGCCAGCAGCGCTCTACAGGGTGGGGTGAACACTGAAGCTTTCTTT
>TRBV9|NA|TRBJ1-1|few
CASSVGPNTEAFF
TGTGCCAGCAGCGTAGGTCCGAACACTGAAGCTTTCTTT
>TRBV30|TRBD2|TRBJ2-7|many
CAWSVGLAGAYEQYF
TGTGCCTGGAGTGTAGGACTAGCGGGAGCCTACGAGCAGTACTTC
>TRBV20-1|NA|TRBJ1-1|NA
CSASIGPKAFF
TGCAGTGCTAGTATCGGACCCAAGGCTTTCTTT
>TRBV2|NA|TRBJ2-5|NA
CASVGHQYQETQYF
TGTGCCAGCGTGGGACACCAGTACCAAGAGACCCAGTACTTC
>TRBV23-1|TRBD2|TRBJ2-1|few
CAIQNRAGLAGHPPVDEQFF
TGCGCCATCCAGAATCGGGCCGGACTAGCGGGCCACCCTCCTGTGGATGAGCAGTTCTTC
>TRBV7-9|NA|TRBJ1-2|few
CASSFNYGYTF
TGTGCCAGCAGCTTTAACTATGGCTACACCTTC
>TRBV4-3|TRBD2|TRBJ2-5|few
CASSPRAGRVGETQYF
TGCGCCAGCAGCCCCAGAGCAGGGAGGGTGGGAGAGACCCAGTACTTC
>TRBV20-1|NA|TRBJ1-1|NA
CSASARAEAFF
TGCAGTGCTAGCGCCCGGGCTGAAGCTTTCTTT